One T cell receptor beta chain is described in this entry. The data stem from a study of shared clonotypes between healthy human individuals. This table comes from immunoSEQ multiplex PCR, and its TCRdb copy is limited to in-frame clones, with some not included. The table records 700,000 to 950,000 clones, about 96% of them present only once. V was shortened by 0 bases and J by 2 bases, with 11 bases between the two germline ends. This CDR3 has 15 residues. Germline lookup yields CDR1 SNHLY and CDR2 FYNNEI. Only CD45RO-negative cells positively selected for CCR7 counted as naive CD8 cells, so terminally differentiated effector memory CD45RA+ cells were excluded.

The rearrangement joins TRBV2 to TRBJ2-7, with D maybe TRBD1 (5 bases). This receptor was taken from a man aged 25 to 40 in good health. The sample consisted of naive CD8+ T cells sorted from blood. The CDR3 loop reads CASSEARTRTYEQYF. CDR3 in DNA: TGTGCCAGCAGTGAAGCACGGACAAGAACCTACGAGCAGTACTTC.